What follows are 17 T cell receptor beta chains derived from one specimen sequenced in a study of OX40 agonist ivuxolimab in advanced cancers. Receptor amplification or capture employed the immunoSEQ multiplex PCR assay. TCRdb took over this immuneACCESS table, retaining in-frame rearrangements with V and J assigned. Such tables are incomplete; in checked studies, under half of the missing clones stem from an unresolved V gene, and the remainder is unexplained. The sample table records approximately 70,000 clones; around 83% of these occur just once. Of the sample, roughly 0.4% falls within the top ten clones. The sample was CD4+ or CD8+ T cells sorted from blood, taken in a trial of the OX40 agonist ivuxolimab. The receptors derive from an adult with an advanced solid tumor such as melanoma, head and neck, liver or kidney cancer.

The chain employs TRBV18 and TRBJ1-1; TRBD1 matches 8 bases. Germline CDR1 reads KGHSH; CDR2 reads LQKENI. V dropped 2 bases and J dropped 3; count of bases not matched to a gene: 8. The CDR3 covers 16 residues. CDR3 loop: CASSPGTGGLDTEAFF. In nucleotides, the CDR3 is TGTGCCAGCTCACCAGGAACAGGGGGACTTGACACTGAAGCTTTCTTT. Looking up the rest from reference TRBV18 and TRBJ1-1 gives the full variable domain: NAGVMQNPRHLVRRRGQEARLRCSPMKGHSHVYWYRQLPEEGLKFMVYLQKENIIDESGMPKERFSAEFPKEGPSILRIQQVVRGDSAAYFCASSPGTGGLDTEAFFGQGTRLTVV.

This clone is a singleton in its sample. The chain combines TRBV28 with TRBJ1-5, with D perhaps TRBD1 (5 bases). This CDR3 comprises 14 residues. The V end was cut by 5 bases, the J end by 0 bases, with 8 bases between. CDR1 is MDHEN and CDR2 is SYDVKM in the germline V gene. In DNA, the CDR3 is TGTGCCAGCAGTGGGGGGGGTAGCAATCAGCCCCAGCATTTT. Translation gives CASSGGGSNQPQHF.

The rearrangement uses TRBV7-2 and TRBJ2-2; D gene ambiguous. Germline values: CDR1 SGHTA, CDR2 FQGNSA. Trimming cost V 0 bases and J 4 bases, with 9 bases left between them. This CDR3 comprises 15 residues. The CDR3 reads CASSLAGGSTGELFF. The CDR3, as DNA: TGTGCCAGCAGCTTAGCGGGCGGAAGCACCGGGGAGCTGTTTTTT. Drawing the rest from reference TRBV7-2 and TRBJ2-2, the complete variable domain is GAGVSQSPSNKVTEKGKDVELRCDPISGHTALYWYRQSLGQGLEFLIYFQGNSAPDKSGLPSDRFSAERTGGSVSTLTIQRTQQEDSAVYLCASSLAGGSTGELFFGEGSRLTVL.

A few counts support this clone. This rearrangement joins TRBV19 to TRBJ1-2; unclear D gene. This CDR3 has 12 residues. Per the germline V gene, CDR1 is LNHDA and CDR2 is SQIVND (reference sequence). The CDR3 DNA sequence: TGTGCTACCTTTTCTTCTAACTATGGCTACACCTTC. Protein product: CATFSSNYGYTF. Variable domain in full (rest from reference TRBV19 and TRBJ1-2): DGGITQSPKYLFRKEGQNVTLSCEQNLNHDAMYWYRQDPGQGLRLIYYSQIVNDFQKGDIAEGYSVSREKKESFPLTVTSAQKNPTAFYLCATFSSNYGYTFGSGTRLTVV.

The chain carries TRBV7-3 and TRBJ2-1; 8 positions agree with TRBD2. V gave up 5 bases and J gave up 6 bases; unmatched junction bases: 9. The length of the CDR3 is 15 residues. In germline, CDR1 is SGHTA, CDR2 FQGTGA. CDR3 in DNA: TGTGCCAGCAGCCCCCGAGCGGGAGTACCCAATGAGCAGTTCTTC. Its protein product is CASSPRAGVPNEQFF.

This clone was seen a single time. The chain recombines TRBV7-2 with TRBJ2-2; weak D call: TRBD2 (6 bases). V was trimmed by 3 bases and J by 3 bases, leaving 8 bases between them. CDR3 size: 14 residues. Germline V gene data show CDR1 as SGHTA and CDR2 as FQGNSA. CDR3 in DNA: TGTGCCAGCAGCTTTAGCGGTTACACCGGGGAGCTGTTTTTT. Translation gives CASSFSGYTGELFF.

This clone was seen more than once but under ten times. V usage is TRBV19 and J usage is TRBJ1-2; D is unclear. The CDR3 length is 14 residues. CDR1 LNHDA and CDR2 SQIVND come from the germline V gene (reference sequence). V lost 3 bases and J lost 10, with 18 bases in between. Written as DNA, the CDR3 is TGTGCCAGTAGTATTGCCACGTCGGCTTGGGACTACACCTTC. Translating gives CASSIATSAWDYTF.

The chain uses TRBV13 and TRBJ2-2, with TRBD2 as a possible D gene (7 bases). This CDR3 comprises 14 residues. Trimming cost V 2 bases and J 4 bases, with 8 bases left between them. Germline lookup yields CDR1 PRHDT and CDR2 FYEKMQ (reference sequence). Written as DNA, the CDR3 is TGTGCCAGCAGCTTAAGGGGGGGCACCGGGGAGCTGTTTTTT. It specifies CASSLRGGTGELFF.

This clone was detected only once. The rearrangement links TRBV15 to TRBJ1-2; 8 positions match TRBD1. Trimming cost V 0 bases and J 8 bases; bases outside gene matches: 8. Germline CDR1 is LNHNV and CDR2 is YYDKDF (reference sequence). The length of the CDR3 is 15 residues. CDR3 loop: CATSRDRQGAGGYTF. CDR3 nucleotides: TGTGCCACCAGCAGAGATAGGCAGGGGGCGGGAGGCTACACCTTC.

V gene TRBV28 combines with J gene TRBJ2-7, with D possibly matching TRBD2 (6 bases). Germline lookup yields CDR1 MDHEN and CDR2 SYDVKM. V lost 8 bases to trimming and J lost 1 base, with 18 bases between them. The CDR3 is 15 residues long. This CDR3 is CASRGSSESSYEQYF. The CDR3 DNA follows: TGTGCCAGCCGGGGGTCTAGCGAAAGTTCCTACGAGCAGTACTTC.

The chain's CDR3 is CASSYSTANTGELFF. The CDR3 coding sequence is TGCGCCAGCAGCTATTCTACAGCGAACACCGGGGAGCTGTTTTTT. The rearrangement joins TRBV5-1 to TRBJ2-2, with D uncertain. Deletions cut 3 bases from V and 0 bases from J, with 9 bases between. Per germline, CDR1 SGHRS and CDR2 YFSETQ. The CDR3 consists of 15 residues.

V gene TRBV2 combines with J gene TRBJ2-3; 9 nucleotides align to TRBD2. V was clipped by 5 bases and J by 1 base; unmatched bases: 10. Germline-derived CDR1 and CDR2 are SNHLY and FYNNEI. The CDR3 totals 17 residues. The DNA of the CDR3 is TGTGCCAGCAGTTTCAGCCGGGAGCGGGGGGGCACAGATACGCAGTATTTT. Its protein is CASSFSRERGGTDTQYF. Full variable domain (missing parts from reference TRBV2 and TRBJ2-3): EPEVTQTPSHQVTQMGQEVILRCVPISNHLYFYWYRQILGQKVEFLVSFYNNEISEKSEIFDDQFSVERPDGSNFTLKIRSTKLEDSAMYFCASSFSRERGGTDTQYFGPGTRLTVL.

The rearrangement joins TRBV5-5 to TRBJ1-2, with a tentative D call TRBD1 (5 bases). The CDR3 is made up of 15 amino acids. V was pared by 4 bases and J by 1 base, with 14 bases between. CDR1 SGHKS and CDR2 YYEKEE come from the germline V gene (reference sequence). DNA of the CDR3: TGTGCCAGCAGCCGGGGCGGATCTGTTAACTATGGCTACACCTTC. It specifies CASSRGGSVNYGYTF. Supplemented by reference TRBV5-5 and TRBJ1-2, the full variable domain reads DAGVTQSPTHLIKTRGQQVTLRCSPISGHKSVSWYQQVLGQGPQFIFQYYEKEERGRGNFPDRFSARQFPNYSSELNVNALLLGDSALYLCASSRGGSVNYGYTFGSGTRLTVV.

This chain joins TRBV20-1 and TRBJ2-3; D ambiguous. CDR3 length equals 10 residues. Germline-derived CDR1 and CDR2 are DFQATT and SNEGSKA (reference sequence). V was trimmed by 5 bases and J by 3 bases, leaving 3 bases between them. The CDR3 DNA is TGCAGTGCTGTAACAGATACGCAGTATTTT. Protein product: CSAVTDTQYF.

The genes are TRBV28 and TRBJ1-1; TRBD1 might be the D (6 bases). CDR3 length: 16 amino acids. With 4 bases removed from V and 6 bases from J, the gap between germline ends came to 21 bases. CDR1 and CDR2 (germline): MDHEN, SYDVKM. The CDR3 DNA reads TGTGCCAGCAGTTCACATGGAACGGGGGCAGTCGCTGAAGCTTTCTTT. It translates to CASSSHGTGAVAEAFF.

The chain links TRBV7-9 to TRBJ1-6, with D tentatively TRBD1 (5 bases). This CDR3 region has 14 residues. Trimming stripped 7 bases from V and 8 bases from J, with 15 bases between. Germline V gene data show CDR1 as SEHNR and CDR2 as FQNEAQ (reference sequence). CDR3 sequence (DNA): TGTGCCAGCAATCCGGGGGGGACCTATTCACCCCTCCACTTT. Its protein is CASNPGGTYSPLHF.

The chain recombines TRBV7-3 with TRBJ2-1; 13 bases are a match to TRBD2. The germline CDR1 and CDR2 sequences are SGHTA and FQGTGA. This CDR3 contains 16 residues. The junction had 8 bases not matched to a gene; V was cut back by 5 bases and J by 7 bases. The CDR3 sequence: CASSLGTSGRVNEQFF. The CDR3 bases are TGTGCCAGCAGCCTCGGTACTAGCGGGAGGGTAAATGAGCAGTTCTTC.